This T cell receptor (beta chain) was sequenced for a study of identical twins. V shed 3 bases and J shed 0 bases, with 11 bases lying between them. CDR3 length equals 15 residues. In TCRdb, the 5' RACE reads were re-called with MiXCR into one record per CDR3 protein. The sample has 1.5 million or so distinct CDR3 sequences, less than 35% seen once. Regarding the study as a whole: Out-of-frame alpha sequences shared by twins were enriched for low generation probability. Models underpredicted monozygotic twin sharing of out-of-frame TCR alpha.

This clonotype showed up many times. What it binds is unknown. This TCR came from a newborn girl in good health. The V call is TRBV12-3 or TRBV12-4, the J call TRBJ1-2, with D unclear. Sequencing was carried out using cord blood. CDR3 amino acids: CASSLWAESNYGYTF. CDR3 coding DNA: TGTGCCAGCAGTTTGTGGGCTGAGTCTAACTATGGCTACACCTTC.